This is a list of T cell receptor beta chains from one sample in a study of blood T cell repertoires in COVID-19. Only in-frame clones appear in the TCRdb table, and some are missing; sequencing was by immunoSEQ multiplex PCR. The data show fewer than 450,000 clones, with about 87% seen just once and roughly 6.3% held by the top ten. The sequencing sample was made of peripheral blood. The receptors were sampled from a woman in her 50s with COVID-19, enrolled during active disease. CDR3s include the opening cysteine and the closing phenylalanine or tryptophan. D genes are given only for firm matches. Some rows have no size entry. The others give once, few or many, or a class for an expanded clone.

abundance	d_gene	v_gene	j_gene	CDR3aa	CDR3nt
-	TRBD1	TRBV29-1	TRBJ2-7	CSVESGQAFSYEQYF	TGCAGCGTTGAATCGGGACAGGCGTTCTCCTACGAGCAGTACTTC
-	-	TRBV5-1	TRBJ2-3	CASRKGTSPPDTQYF	TGCGCCAGCAGAAAAGGAACTAGTCCCCCAGATACGCAGTATTTT
-	TRBD1	TRBV5-1	TRBJ2-1	CASSLARDRESEQFF	TGCGCCAGCAGCTTGGCCCGGGACAGGGAAAGTGAGCAGTTCTTC
-	TRBD1	TRBV5-1	TRBJ1-1	CASSLAQGGTEAFF	TGCGCCAGCAGCTTGGCCCAGGGGGGCACTGAAGCTTTCTTT
-	-	TRBV4-3	TRBJ1-1	CASSHVRDTEAFF	TGCGCCAGCAGCCATGTCAGGGACACTGAAGCTTTCTTT
once	-	TRBV19	TRBJ1-1	CASKVNGQRNTEAFF	TGTGCCAGTAAGGTCAATGGCCAGCGGAACACTGAAGCTTTCTTT
-	-	TRBV27	TRBJ1-3	CASSLSELSGNTIYF	TGTGCCAGCAGTTTATCTGAACTCTCTGGAAACACCATATATTTT
-	-	TRBV29-1	TRBJ1-6	CSVGEGGNSPLHF	TGCAGCGTTGGGGAGGGAGGCAATTCACCCCTCCACTTT
many	-	TRBV30	TRBJ1-2	CAWRRGIYGYTF	TGTGCCTGGAGACGGGGAATCTATGGCTACACCTTC
-	TRBD1	TRBV7-9	TRBJ2-3	CASSLRQGTDTQYF	TGTGCCAGCAGCCTACGACAGGGTACAGATACGCAGTATTTT
-	-	TRBV7-2	TRBJ2-7	CASSLGLASYEQYF	TGTGCCAGCAGCTTAGGTCTAGCTTCCTACGAGCAGTACTTC
-	-	TRBV5-1	TRBJ2-1	CASFIAPGNEQFF	TGCGCCAGCTTTATAGCGCCAGGCAATGAGCAGTTCTTC
-	TRBD1	TRBV28	TRBJ1-6	CASMRDRVRSPLHF	TGTGCCAGCATGCGTGACAGGGTGCGGTCACCCCTCCACTTT
-	TRBD1	TRBV6-5	TRBJ1-4	CASSTPGQTEKLFF	TGTGCCAGCAGTACTCCGGGACAGACCGAAAAACTGTTTTTT
-	TRBD1	TRBV6-5	TRBJ2-1	CASDRVSNEQFF	TGTGCCAGCGACAGGGTTTCTAATGAGCAGTTCTTC
-	-	TRBV30	TRBJ1-1	CAWRGGGMNTEAFF	TGTGCCTGGAGAGGCGGAGGAATGAACACTGAAGCTTTCTTT
-	-	TRBV6-6	TRBJ1-4	CASSPPARGEKLFF	TGTGCCAGCAGTCCCCCGGCCCGCGGTGAAAAACTGTTTTTT
-	-	TRBV14	TRBJ1-2	CASSQALTVFYGYTF	TGTGCCAGCAGCCAAGCTTTGACAGTTTTCTATGGCTACACCTTC
-	-	TRBV5-1	TRBJ2-7	CASSSDSYEQYF	TGCGCCAGCAGCTCCGACAGCTACGAGCAGTACTTC
-	-	TRBV30	TRBJ1-4	CAWSGPRTNEKLFF	TGTGCCTGGAGTGGGCCAAGGACAAATGAAAAACTGTTTTTT
-	-	TRBV7-3	TRBJ2-3	CASSLGTSPDTQYF	TGTGCCAGCAGCTTAGGGACAAGTCCAGATACGCAGTATTTT
-	-	TRBV4-1	TRBJ2-3	CASSHIQGVTDTQYF	TGCGCCAGCAGCCACATACAGGGAGTCACAGATACGCAGTATTTT
-	TRBD2	TRBV11-3	TRBJ2-7	CASSATSGGYEQYF	TGTGCCAGCAGCGCCACTAGCGGTGGCTACGAGCAGTACTTC
-	-	TRBV27	TRBJ1-6	CASRRTDNSPLHF	TGTGCCAGCCGACGGACAGATAATTCACCCCTCCACTTT
-	TRBD2	TRBV19	TRBJ2-7	CASSTVAGVPYEQYF	TGTGCCAGTAGTACTGTAGCGGGAGTCCCCTACGAGCAGTACTTC
-	TRBD1	TRBV6-5	TRBJ1-1	CASSYSPGQMNTEAFF	TGTGCCAGCAGTTACTCCCCGGGACAGATGAACACTGAAGCTTTCTTT
-	-	TRBV19	TRBJ2-6	CASRPNSSGANVLTF	TGTGCCAGTAGACCCAATAGCTCTGGGGCCAACGTCCTGACTTTC
-	TRBD1	TRBV5-4	TRBJ2-2	CASSLNRGANTGELFF	TGTGCCAGCAGCTTAAACAGGGGCGCGAACACCGGGGAGCTGTTTTTT
-	TRBD1	TRBV30	TRBJ1-6	CAWNDRGRSPLHF	TGTGCCTGGAATGACAGGGGGCGATCACCCCTCCACTTT
-	-	TRBV29-1	TRBJ1-4	CSILKDSSVEKLFF	TGCAGCATTCTTAAGGACAGCAGTGTGGAAAAACTGTTTTTT
-	-	TRBV30	TRBJ2-1	CAWTLGAAHNEQFF	TGTGCCTGGACGTTAGGAGCGGCTCACAATGAGCAGTTCTTC
-	TRBD2	TRBV11-3	TRBJ2-2	CASSEGGRGTGELFF	TGTGCCAGCAGTGAGGGCGGGAGAGGAACCGGGGAGCTGTTTTTT
-	TRBD2	TRBV18	TRBJ2-1	CASSPLGLSSGSGNEQFF	TGTGCCAGCTCACCACTTGGGCTCTCCAGCGGGAGTGGGAATGAGCAGTTCTTC
-	TRBD1	TRBV7-9	TRBJ1-1	CASSLAQGVEAFF	TGTGCCAGCAGCTTAGCGCAGGGGGTTGAAGCTTTCTTT
once	TRBD1	TRBV11-2	TRBJ2-2	CASSLVAGGGTGELFF	TGTGCCAGCAGCTTAGTCGCAGGGGGCGGAACCGGGGAGCTGTTTTTT
few	-	TRBV2	TRBJ1-2	CASTQTGTLYGYTF	TGTGCCAGCACCCAAACCGGGACACTATATGGCTACACCTTC
-	TRBD1	TRBV4-2	TRBJ1-1	CASSQTGTANTEAFF	TGTGCCAGCAGCCAAACCGGGACAGCCAACACTGAAGCTTTCTTT
-	TRBD2	TRBV6-6	TRBJ2-1	CASRSASGANNEQFF	TGTGCCAGCAGATCTGCTAGCGGGGCGAACAATGAGCAGTTCTTC
-	-	TRBV7-9	TRBJ2-3	CASSSPALGDTQYF	TGTGCCAGCAGCTCCCCCGCGCTCGGAGATACGCAGTATTTT
few	-	TRBV11-3	TRBJ2-2	CASSQGGGNTGELFF	TGTGCCAGCAGCCAAGGAGGAGGGAACACCGGGGAGCTGTTTTTT
-	-	TRBV7-2	TRBJ1-2	CASSLAPGFYGYTF	TGTGCCAGCAGCTTAGCGCCAGGGTTCTATGGCTACACCTTC
once	TRBD1	TRBV7-8	TRBJ1-2	CASSPRTGGDYGYTF	TGTGCCAGCAGCCCCAGGACAGGGGGCGACTATGGCTACACCTTC
-	TRBD1	TRBV18	TRBJ1-1	CASSPNKYDRGAFF	TGTGCCAGCTCACCCAATAAATATGACAGGGGAGCTTTCTTT
-	TRBD1	TRBV27	TRBJ1-1	CASSNRPGGKGTEAFF	TGTGCCAGCAGCAACCGGCCAGGGGGTAAAGGGACTGAAGCTTTCTTT
-	TRBD1	TRBV7-9	TRBJ1-3	CASSESRGTGNTIYF	TGTGCCAGCAGCGAATCCAGGGGGACTGGAAACACCATATATTTT
-	TRBD1	TRBV7-6	TRBJ1-2	CASSPGTGGGYGYTF	TGTGCCAGCAGCCCTGGGACAGGGGGTGGGTATGGCTACACCTTC
once	-	TRBV11-2	TRBJ2-1	CASSLDPGQYNEQFF	TGTGCCAGCAGCTTAGACCCCGGACAGTACAATGAGCAGTTCTTC
few	TRBD1	TRBV6-2/TRBV6-3	TRBJ1-1	CASSRQGNQMNTEAFF	TGTGCCAGCAGTCGACAGGGGAACCAGATGAACACTGAAGCTTTCTTT
-	TRBD1	TRBV2	TRBJ1-2	CASSEGMPGQGAFGYTF	TGTGCCAGCAGTGAGGGAATGCCGGGACAGGGGGCATTTGGCTACACCTTC
-	-	TRBV6-5	TRBJ2-1	CASSPSSKEQFF	TGTGCCAGCAGTCCTTCCTCTAAGGAGCAGTTCTTC
-	TRBD1	TRBV9	TRBJ2-7	CASSPRTGQRSSYEQYF	TGTGCCAGCAGCCCCCGGACAGGGCAAAGGAGCTCCTACGAGCAGTACTTC
-	TRBD1	TRBV30	TRBJ2-7	CAWNRGQGPSYEQYF	TGTGCCTGGAACCGAGGACAGGGCCCGTCGTACGAGCAGTACTTC